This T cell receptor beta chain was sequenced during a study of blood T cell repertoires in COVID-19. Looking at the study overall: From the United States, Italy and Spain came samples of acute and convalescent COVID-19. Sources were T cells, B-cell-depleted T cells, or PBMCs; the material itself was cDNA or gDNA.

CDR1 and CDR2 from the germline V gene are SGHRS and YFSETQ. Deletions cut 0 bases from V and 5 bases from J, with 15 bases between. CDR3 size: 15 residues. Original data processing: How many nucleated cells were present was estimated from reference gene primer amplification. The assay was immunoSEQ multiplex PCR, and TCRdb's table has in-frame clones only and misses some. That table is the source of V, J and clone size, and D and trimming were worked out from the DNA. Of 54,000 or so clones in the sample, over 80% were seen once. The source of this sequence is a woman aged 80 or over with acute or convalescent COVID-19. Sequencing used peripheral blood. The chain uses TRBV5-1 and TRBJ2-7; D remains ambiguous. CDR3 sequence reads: CASSLAGRLLDEQYF. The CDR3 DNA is TGCGCCAGCAGCTTGGCGGGTCGGCTACTTGACGAGCAGTACTTC.